This T cell receptor (beta chain) was sequenced for a study of post-analysis software for immune sequencing data. Study context: Relapsing-remitting, secondary progressive and progressive-relapsing multiple sclerosis were all included among the disease courses. Study-wide results and limits: Analysis by F measure revealed that same-batch samples clustered strongly together. A significant reduction in normalized Chao1 diversity was observed in multiple sclerosis patients versus controls. The five TRBV segments detected at higher frequency in patients than in controls included TRBV5-6, TRBV5-1 and TRBV20-1.

Every TCR beta cDNA library bore unique molecular identifiers. With roughly 1 to 11 million T cells as the source, some 500,000 cDNA molecules resulted. TCRdb recomputed calls from the PCR reads with MiXCR, one row per CDR3 protein. The table records hundreds of thousands of distinct CDR3 sequences, 25% to 30% of them present only once. This CDR3 has 15 amino acids. The J segment lost 2 bases and the V segment lost 8 bases, leaving 11 bases of the junction unmatched. Germline CDR1 reads SGHTA; CDR2 reads FQGNSA. About this clonotype itself: Its cognate antigen is unknown.

The receptor's source is a girl aged 10 to 17 with multiple sclerosis. This chain joins TRBV7-2 and TRBJ2-5; 7 bases line up with TRBD1. The sample was blood. The CDR3 spells CASSRGQEPQETQYF. DNA of the CDR3: TGTGCCAGCTCGAGGGGGCAGGAGCCTCAAGAGACCCAGTACTTC.